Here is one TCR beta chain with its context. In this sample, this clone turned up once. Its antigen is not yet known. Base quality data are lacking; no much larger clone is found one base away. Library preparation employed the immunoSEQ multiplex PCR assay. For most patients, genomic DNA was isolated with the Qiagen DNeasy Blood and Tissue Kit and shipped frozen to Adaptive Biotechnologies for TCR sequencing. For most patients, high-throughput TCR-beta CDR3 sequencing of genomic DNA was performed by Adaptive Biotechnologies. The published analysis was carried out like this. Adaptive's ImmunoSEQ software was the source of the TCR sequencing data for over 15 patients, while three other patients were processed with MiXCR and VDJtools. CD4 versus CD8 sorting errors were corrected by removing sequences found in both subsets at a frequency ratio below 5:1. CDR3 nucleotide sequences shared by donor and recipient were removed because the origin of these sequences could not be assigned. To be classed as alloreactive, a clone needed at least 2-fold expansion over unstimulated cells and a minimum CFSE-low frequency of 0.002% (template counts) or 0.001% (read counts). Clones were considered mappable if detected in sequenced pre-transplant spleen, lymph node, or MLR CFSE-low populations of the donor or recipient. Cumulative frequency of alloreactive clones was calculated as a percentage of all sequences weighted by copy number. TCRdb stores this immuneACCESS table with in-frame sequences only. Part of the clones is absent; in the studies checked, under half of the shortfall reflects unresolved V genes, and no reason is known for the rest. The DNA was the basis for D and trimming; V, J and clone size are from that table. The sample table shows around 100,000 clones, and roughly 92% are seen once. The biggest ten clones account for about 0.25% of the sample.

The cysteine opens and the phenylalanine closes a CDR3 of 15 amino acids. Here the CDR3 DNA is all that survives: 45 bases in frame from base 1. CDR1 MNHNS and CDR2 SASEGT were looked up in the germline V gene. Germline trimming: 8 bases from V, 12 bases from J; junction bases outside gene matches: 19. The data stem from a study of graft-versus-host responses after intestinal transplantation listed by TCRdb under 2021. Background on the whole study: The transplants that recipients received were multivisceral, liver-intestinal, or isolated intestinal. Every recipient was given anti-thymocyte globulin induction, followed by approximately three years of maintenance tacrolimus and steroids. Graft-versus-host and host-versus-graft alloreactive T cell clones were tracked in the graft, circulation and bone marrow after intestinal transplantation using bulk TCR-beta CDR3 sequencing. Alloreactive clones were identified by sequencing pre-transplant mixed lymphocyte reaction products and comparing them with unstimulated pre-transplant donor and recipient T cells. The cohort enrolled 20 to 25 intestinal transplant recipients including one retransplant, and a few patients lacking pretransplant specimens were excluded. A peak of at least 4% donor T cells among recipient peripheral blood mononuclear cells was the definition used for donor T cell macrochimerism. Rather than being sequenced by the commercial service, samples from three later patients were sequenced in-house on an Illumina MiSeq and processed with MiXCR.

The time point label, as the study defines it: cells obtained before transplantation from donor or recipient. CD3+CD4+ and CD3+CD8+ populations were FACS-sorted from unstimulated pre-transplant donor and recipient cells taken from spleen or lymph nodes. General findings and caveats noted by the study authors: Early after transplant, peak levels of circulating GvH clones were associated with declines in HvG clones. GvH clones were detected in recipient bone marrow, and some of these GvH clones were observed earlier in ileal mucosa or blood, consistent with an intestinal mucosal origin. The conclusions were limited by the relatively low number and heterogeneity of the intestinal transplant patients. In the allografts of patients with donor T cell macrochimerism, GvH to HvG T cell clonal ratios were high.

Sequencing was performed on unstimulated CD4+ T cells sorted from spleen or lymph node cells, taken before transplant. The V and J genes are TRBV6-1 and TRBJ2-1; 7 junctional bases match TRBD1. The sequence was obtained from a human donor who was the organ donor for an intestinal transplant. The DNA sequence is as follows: TGTGCCAGCGGCTCCGGGACAAAGGGGGCCTGGGGGCAGTTCTTC. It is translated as CASGSGTKGAWGQFF.